A single sample is the source of the 16 T cell receptor beta chains below, sequenced in a study of control samples from healthy donors and cancer patients. TCRdb keeps only in-frame clones here, not all; method: immunoSEQ multiplex PCR. Here the sample spans approximately 160,000 clones, roughly 94% being singletons. Sequencing input: blood. The receptor source for this set is a woman under 30 in good health.

The chain combines TRBV21-1 with TRBJ1-1; the table's D call TRBD1 went unverified against the DNA. TRBV21-1 is deemed a pseudogene. The CDR3 has 12 residues. The CDR3 reads CASSHRDSEAFF. The DNA for the CDR3 is TGTGCCAGCAGCCACCGGGACAGCGAAGCTTTCTTT.

This chain connects TRBV19 to TRBJ1-1, with D unclear. Trimming took off 1 base at V and 1 base at J, with 4 bases between the two ends. The CDR3 spans 13 residues. Germline CDR1 LNHDA, CDR2 SQIVND (reference sequence). The DNA of the CDR3 is TGTGCCAGTAGTATAGGTCAGAACACTGAAGCTTTCTTT. It specifies CASSIGQNTEAFF.

V gene TRBV28 combines with J gene TRBJ1-1, with TRBD1 identical over 12 bases. The J segment lost 6 bases and the V segment lost 5 bases, leaving 13 bases of the junction unmatched. Germline V gene data show CDR1 as MDHEN and CDR2 as SYDVKM. The CDR3 sequence is 17 residues long. The CDR3 DNA follows: TGTGCCAGCAGTCGGGACAGGGGGCGCCGTTTGAGTCCTGAAGCTTTCTTT. Translated: CASSRDRGRRLSPEAFF.

V usage is TRBV6-5 and J usage is TRBJ1-2, with TRBD1 as a possible D gene (5 bases). The CDR3 is made up of 14 amino acids. Germline V gene data show CDR1 as MNHEY and CDR2 as SVGAGI. Trimming took off 5 bases at V and 4 bases at J, with 14 bases between the two ends. This chain's CDR3 is CASSPLDSIYGYTF. CDR3 sequence (DNA): TGTGCCAGCAGTCCACTCGACAGTATCTATGGCTACACCTTC.

The chain couples TRBV2 to TRBJ1-2; D is perhaps TRBD1 (6 bases). The CDR3 covers 13 residues. Trimming took 6 bases from V and 4 from J, leaving 12 bases between them. Germline V gene lookup returns CDR1 SNHLY and CDR2 FYNNEI. CDR3 sequence (DNA): TGTGCCAGCAGAAGGACAGAGACCTATGGCTACACCTTC. Translated: CASRRTETYGYTF.

The chain couples TRBV9 to TRBJ2-5; 11 bases match TRBD1. The CDR3 runs 17 residues. Looked up from germline, CDR1 is SGDLS and CDR2 is YYNGEE. V gave up 3 bases and J gave up 4 bases; unmatched junction bases: 11. For the CDR3, the DNA is TGTGCCAGCAGCGCCCGGGACAGGGGGTACCCGGGAGAGACCCAGTACTTC. Amino acid sequence: CASSARDRGYPGETQYF.

V gene TRBV7-9 combines with J gene TRBJ2-6, with D hard to call. CDR1 is SEHNR and CDR2 is FQNEAQ in the germline V gene (reference sequence). V was clipped by 1 base and J by 0 bases, with 7 bases between them. The CDR3 spans 16 residues. The CDR3 bases are TGTGCCAGCAGCTTAGAGAAGTACTCTGGGGCCAACGTCCTGACTTTC. Its protein is CASSLEKYSGANVLTF. Filled out from reference TRBV7-9 and TRBJ2-6, the complete variable domain reads DTGVSQNPRHKITKRGQNVTFRCDPISEHNRLYWYRQTLGQGPEFLTYFQNEAQLEKSRLLSDRFSAERPKGSFSTLEIQRTEQGDSAMYLCASSLEKYSGANVLTFGAGSRLTVL.

CDR3 in amino acids: CATQGNDRAGTEAFF. The CDR3 DNA reads TGTGCCACCCAGGGGAATGACAGGGCCGGCACTGAAGCTTTCTTT. This sequence joins TRBV10-3 and TRBJ1-1, with 7 bases aligning to TRBD1. Germline values: CDR1 ENHRY, CDR2 SYGVKD. The CDR3 is 15 residues long. Trimming at V came to 10 bases and at J to 4 bases, leaving 15 bases not matched to a gene.

The gene calls are TRBV7-9 and TRBJ2-1; 8 positions agree with TRBD2. Germline V gives CDR1 SEHNR, CDR2 FQNEAQ (reference sequence). This CDR3 comprises 15 residues. With 5 bases clipped from V and 6 bases from J, the junction kept 9 bases outside the gene matches. As DNA, the CDR3 is TGTGCCAGCAGCCTCCCGGGACTAGTTTCCAATGAGCAGTTCTTC. Its translation: CASSLPGLVSNEQFF.

The chain employs TRBV2 and TRBJ1-5; D not resolved. V lost 6 bases, J lost 2 bases, and 11 bases lay in between. This CDR3 region has 14 residues. The germline V gene has CDR1 SNHLY and CDR2 FYNNEI. CDR3 nucleotide sequence: TGTGCCAGCAGCACAAGGCGGGGCAATCAGCCCCAGCATTTT. Amino acid sequence: CASSTRRGNQPQHF.

This clone was seen a single time. V and J are TRBV11-3 and TRBJ2-7, with D tentatively TRBD2 (5 bases). Between the trimmed V and J ends, which lost 0 bases and 7 bases, there was a span of 16 bases. Looked up from germline, CDR1 is SGHNT and CDR2 is YENEEA. This CDR3 has 15 amino acids. CDR3 nucleotides: TGTGCCAGCAGCTTAGAAGGTACAGCTTCGGGAGAGCAGTACTTC. This gives the protein CASSLEGTASGEQYF.

The genes are TRBV5-1 and TRBJ1-6, with D possibly being TRBD1 (6 bases). Germline V CDR1 and CDR2: SGHRS, YFSETQ. V lost 0 bases to trimming and J lost 7 bases, with 8 bases between them. The CDR3 loop spans 14 amino acids. CDR3 bases: TGCGCCAGCAGCTTGGGGACAGAAAATTCACCCCTCCACTTT. Translation: CASSLGTENSPLHF.

J is TRBJ2-7 and V is TRBV6-2 or TRBV6-3; tentative D call: TRBD1 (6 bases). Trimming removed 5 bases from V and 3 bases from J, with 8 bases in between. The CDR3 is made up of 12 amino acids. Germline CDR1 MNHEY, CDR2 SVGEGT. For the CDR3, the DNA is TGTGCCAGCAGTAAACAGGGCTACGAGCAGTACTTC. It translates to CASSKQGYEQYF.

This clone occurred once. The chain joins TRBV28 to TRBJ2-3; D unclear. The germline gives CDR1 MDHEN, CDR2 SYDVKM. Between the trimmed V and J ends, which lost 6 bases and 3 bases, there was a span of 13 bases. This CDR3 contains 14 residues. The DNA of the CDR3 is TGTGCCAGCAGCCCATTGTGGGGTACAGATACGCAGTATTTT. This encodes CASSPLWGTDTQYF.

The DNA for the CDR3 is TGTGCTAGTGGTTTGGACAGTCAGCCCCAGCATTTT. Encoded protein: CASGLDSQPQHF. The chain recombines TRBV12-5 with TRBJ1-5; D unresolved. Looked up from germline, CDR1 is LGHNT and CDR2 is FRNRAP. With 1 base removed from V and 6 bases from J, the gap between germline ends came to 4 bases. CDR3 length equals 12 residues.

V gene TRBV18 combines with J gene TRBJ2-2; no firm D call. The CDR3 sequence is 12 residues long. Trimming removed 2 bases at V and 4 bases at J, with 2 bases between. The V gene's germline CDR1 is KGHSH and CDR2 LQKENI. The CDR3: CASSPVTGELFF. The CDR3 region has the DNA TGTGCCAGCTCACCAGTCACCGGGGAGCTGTTTTTT.